The 21 T cell receptor beta chains listed next were all sequenced from one sample in a study of T cells in Graves' hyperthyroidism and ophthalmopathy. The investigators amplified TCR beta CDR3 regions from RNA transcripts. A first-round RT-PCR of the TCR CDR3 used the HTBI primer set. TCRdb passed the multiplex PCR reads through MiXCR, listing each CDR3 protein once. Of a few hundred thousand distinct CDR3 sequences listed, 20% to 25% are singletons. Sequencing was carried out using blood. The receptor source for this set is a woman aged 50 to 60 with Graves' hyperthyroidism.

This clonotype was counted at least ten times. The chain has TRBV3-1 and TRBJ2-1; 9 positions agree with TRBD1. Trimming cost V 4 bases and J 5 bases; bases outside gene matches: 6. Germline V gene lookup returns CDR1 LGHDT and CDR2 YNNKEL (reference sequence). This CDR3 comprises 15 residues. The CDR3 coding sequence is TGTGCCAGCAGCCGAGGGACAGGGATTCACAATGAGCAGTTCTTC. Translation gives CASSRGTGIHNEQFF.

The chain is built from TRBV29-1 and TRBJ1-2; TRBD1 matches at 9 bases. Per germline, CDR1 SQVTM and CDR2 ANQGSEA. CDR3 size: 16 residues. Trimming cost V 7 bases and J 3 bases; bases outside gene matches: 15. The CDR3 loop is CSAPTGGAGVDYGYTF. The DNA of the CDR3 is TGCAGCGCCCCCACAGGGGGCGCGGGGGTTGACTATGGCTACACCTTC.

This clonotype has at least ten counts. The chain links TRBV7-3 to TRBJ1-1; 9 bases are a match to TRBD1. Germline lookup yields CDR1 SGHTA and CDR2 FQGTGA. This CDR3 has 18 residues. V dropped 5 bases and J dropped 0; count of bases not matched to a gene: 13. This chain's CDR3 is CASSQFRDRAGMNTEAFF. The CDR3 bases are TGTGCCAGCAGCCAATTTAGGGACAGGGCGGGAATGAACACTGAAGCTTTCTTT. The variable domain in full, completed from reference TRBV7-3 and TRBJ1-1, reads GAGVSQTPSNKVTEKGKYVELRCDPISGHTALYWYRQSLGQGPEFLIYFQGTGAADDSGLPNDRFFAVRPEGSVSTLKIQRTERGDSAVYLCASSQFRDRAGMNTEAFFGQGTRLTVV.

V and J are TRBV18 and TRBJ1-1; the D gene is possibly TRBD1 (5 bases). Germline lookup yields CDR1 KGHSH and CDR2 LQKENI. The ends were cut back, 0 bases at V and 1 base at J, with 12 bases in the middle. The CDR3 length is 16 residues. Here the CDR3 DNA reads TGTGCCAGCTCACCACCAGGGGCGGGGAAGAACACTGAAGCTTTCTTT. Encoded protein: CASSPPGAGKNTEAFF.

This clonotype occurred once. The chain joins TRBV2 to TRBJ1-5; tentative D call: TRBD1 (5 bases). V lost 5 bases and J 2 bases, leaving 16 bases between the germline ends. Germline V lookup: CDR1 SNHLY, CDR2 FYNNEI. The CDR3 runs 16 residues. CDR3 DNA: TGTGCCAGCAGTTTCGCAGGGAGGGGAGGCAATCAGCCCCAGCATTTT. Its protein product is CASSFAGRGGNQPQHF.

This clonotype was detected ten times or more. The chain links TRBV5-1 to TRBJ2-3; D perhaps matches TRBD2 (6 bases). V lost 4 bases and J 2 bases, leaving 17 bases between the germline ends. This CDR3 region has 16 residues. The V gene's germline CDR1 is SGHRS and CDR2 YFSETQ. The CDR3 here is CASSPETAGYTDTQYF. DNA for the CDR3: TGCGCCAGCAGCCCCGAAACTGCGGGGTACACAGATACGCAGTATTTT.

This clonotype was observed at least ten times. This sequence joins TRBV12-3 or TRBV12-4 and TRBJ1-4, with no clear D. This CDR3 is built from 15 residues. Trimming stripped 0 bases from V and 4 bases from J, with 9 bases between. DNA for the CDR3: TGTGCCAGCAGTTTAGCGCGGCGTAGTAATGAAAAACTGTTTTTT. It specifies CASSLARRSNEKLFF.

This clonotype was detected a few times. V gene TRBV27 combines with J gene TRBJ2-1, with TRBD2 matching over 14 bases. V lost 4 bases, J lost 8 bases, and 7 bases stayed unmatched. The CDR3 spans 16 residues. The germline V gene has CDR1 MNHEY and CDR2 SMNVEV (reference sequence). The CDR3 protein is CASSSGLAGVVDEQFF. The CDR3 region has the DNA TGTGCCAGCAGTTCGGGACTAGCGGGAGTCGTCGATGAGCAGTTCTTC.

This chain uses TRBV29-1 with TRBJ1-2; weak D call: TRBD1 (6 bases). The CDR3 extends over 13 amino acids. Per germline, CDR1 SQVTM and CDR2 ANQGSEA. Trimming took off 7 bases at V and 3 bases at J, with 15 bases between the two ends. The CDR3 DNA is TGCAGCGCCCCCGTCAGGGGTGACTATGGCTACACCTTC. Amino acids: CSAPVRGDYGYTF.

This clonotype has just one count. CDR3 in DNA: TGTGCCAGCAGCTTAACCCCGGTAGCGGCTGTACGGGAGCAGTACTTC. Protein: CASSLTPVAAVREQYF. This rearrangement joins TRBV11-2 to TRBJ2-7, with a tentative D call TRBD2 (6 bases). The ends were cut back, 2 bases at V and 7 bases at J, with 21 bases in the middle. The CDR3 length is 16 residues. The germline V gene encodes CDR1 SGHAT and CDR2 FQNNGV.

This clonotype was seen ten or more times. In nucleotides, the CDR3 is TGTGCCAGCAGCTTATGGTTAACGGATACGCAGTATTTT. Translating gives CASSLWLTDTQYF. The chain carries TRBV7-9 and TRBJ2-3; D unresolved. The ends were cut back, 2 bases at V and 6 bases at J, with 9 bases in the middle. The CDR3 is made up of 13 amino acids. From germline, CDR1 is SEHNR and CDR2 FQNEAQ (reference sequence).

The chain carries TRBV7-9 and TRBJ2-7, with 8 bases that match TRBD1. This CDR3 contains 17 residues. V was pared by 6 bases and J by 0 bases, with 13 bases of the junction left unmatched. Germline V CDR1 and CDR2: SEHNR, FQNEAQ (reference sequence). The CDR3 DNA is TGTGCCAGCAGTACCCACGCGGGACAGGAGAGCTCCTACGAGCAGTACTTC. Encoded protein: CASSTHAGQESSYEQYF.

This clonotype was detected only a few times. The genes are TRBV27 and TRBJ2-3; 8 bases are shared with TRBD2. The V and J ends lost 3 bases and 1 base, in that order; junction bases with no gene match: 6. The CDR3 runs to 16 residues. Per the germline V gene, CDR1 is MNHEY and CDR2 is SMNVEV (reference sequence). The CDR3 DNA reads TGTGCCAGCAGTTTCGCCGGGAGGGCCGGCACAGATACGCAGTATTTT. Protein: CASSFAGRAGTDTQYF.

This chain connects TRBV29-1 to TRBJ2-2; perhaps TRBD2 as D (5 bases). The CDR3 is 13 amino acids. Germline CDR1 reads SQVTM; CDR2 reads ANQGSEA. V lost 1 base, J lost 8 bases, and 11 bases lay in between. CDR3 nucleotides: TGCAGCGTTGAAGGAGCAGCGGCAGGGGAGCTGTTTTTT. Its protein is CSVEGAAAGELFF.

This clonotype occurred many times. The chain joins TRBV20-1 to TRBJ2-3; 11 positions agree with TRBD1. Losses at the gene ends were 3 bases for V and 6 bases for J; bases not matched to a gene: 8. The germline CDR1 and CDR2 sequences are DFQATT and SNEGSKA (reference sequence). The CDR3 is made up of 15 amino acids. This chain's CDR3 is CSASPGQGAQDTQYF. CDR3 coding DNA: TGCAGTGCTAGCCCTGGACAGGGGGCGCAGGATACGCAGTATTTT.

In its sample, this clonotype was seen many times. This chain's CDR3 is CASRLGQGYGYTF. The CDR3 DNA reads TGTGCCAGCAGGCTCGGACAGGGGTATGGCTACACCTTC. This rearrangement joins TRBV6-1 to TRBJ1-2; TRBD1 matches at 9 bases. The V segment lost 6 bases and the J segment 5 bases; nucleotides outside the gene matches: 4. The CDR3 spans 13 residues. Germline CDR1 is MNHNS and CDR2 is SASEGT.

This clonotype occurred a few times. The chain links TRBV19 to TRBJ1-2, with 7 positions matching TRBD1. The CDR3 loop spans 14 amino acids. The trim removed 3 bases at V and 2 bases at J, leaving 3 bases unmatched. Germline V gene data show CDR1 as LNHDA and CDR2 as SQIVND (reference sequence). The CDR3 DNA reads TGTGCCAGTAGTATGGGACAGAGCAACTATGGCTACACCTTC. Residues: CASSMGQSNYGYTF.

This clonotype came up many times. J is TRBJ2-2 and V is TRBV6-2 or TRBV6-3; a weak D match, TRBD2 (6 bases). CDR1 is MNHEY and CDR2 is SVGEGT in the germline V gene. Trimming removed 10 bases at V and 6 bases at J, with 15 bases between. The CDR3 sequence is 13 residues long. CDR3: CATRRVSAGELFF. The CDR3 nucleotides are TGTGCCACGCGGAGGGTCTCGGCCGGGGAGCTGTTTTTT.

This clonotype was found many times. The chain links TRBV30 to TRBJ2-1, with 11 nucleotides matching TRBD2. Germline-derived CDR1 and CDR2 are GTSNPN and SVGIG (reference sequence). The V and J ends lost 7 bases and 8 bases, in that order; junction bases with no gene match: 4. The CDR3 runs 12 residues. This CDR3 is CAFSGGAHEQFF. The CDR3, as DNA: TGTGCCTTTAGCGGGGGGGCCCATGAGCAGTTCTTC.

With regard to this clonotype: It may be a read error: a sequence one base away is much more abundant. In this CDR3 the conserved last residue, phenylalanine or tryptophan, is missing, so a read error is likely. This rearrangement joins TRBV27 to TRBJ1-6; D call uncertain. V dropped 6 bases and J dropped 8 bases, with 11 bases sitting between them. The germline gives CDR1 MNHEY, CDR2 SMNVEV (reference sequence). This CDR3 spans 13 amino acids. The CDR3 nucleotides are TGTGCCAGCAGAACCCTTGAAGATTCACCCCTCCACTCT. This translates into CASRTLEDSPLHS.

This clonotype was counted at least ten times. The gene calls are TRBV7-6 and TRBJ2-7, with no clear D. Germline CDR1 is SGHVS and CDR2 is FNYEAQ. This CDR3 has 14 amino acids. The V gene lost 1 base and the J gene lost 4 bases, with 11 bases spanning the gap. The CDR3 reads CASSLDEVQYEQYF. For the CDR3, the DNA is TGTGCCAGCAGCTTAGACGAAGTACAATACGAGCAGTACTTC.